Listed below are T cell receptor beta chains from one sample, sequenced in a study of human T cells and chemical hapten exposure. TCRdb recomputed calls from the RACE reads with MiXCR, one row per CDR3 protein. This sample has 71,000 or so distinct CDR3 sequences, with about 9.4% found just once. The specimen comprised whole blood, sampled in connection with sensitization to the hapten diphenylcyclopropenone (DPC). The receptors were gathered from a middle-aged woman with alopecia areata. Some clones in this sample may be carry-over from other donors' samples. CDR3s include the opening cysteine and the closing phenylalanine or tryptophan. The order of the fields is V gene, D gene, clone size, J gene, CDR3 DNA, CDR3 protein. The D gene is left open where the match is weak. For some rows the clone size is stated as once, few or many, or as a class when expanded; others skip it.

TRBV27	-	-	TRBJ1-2	TGTGCCAGCAGTTTCAAGGACAGAATGACCTATGGCTACACCTTC	CASSFKDRMTYGYTF
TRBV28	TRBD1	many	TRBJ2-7	TGTGCCAGCAGTTTCGGGGACAGGGCATCATCCTACGAGCAGTACTTC	CASSFGDRASSYEQYF
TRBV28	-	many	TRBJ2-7	TGTGCCAGCAGTTCCCCCTCTATGGGCACCTACGAGCAGTACTTC	CASSSPSMGTYEQYF
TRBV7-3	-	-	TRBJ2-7	TGTGCCAGCAGCTCCGTCGGGACGGACGAGCAGTACTTC	CASSSVGTDEQYF
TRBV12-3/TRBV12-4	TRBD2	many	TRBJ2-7	TGTGCCAGCAGTCGATCACTCGGGACTAGCGGGGGACCCCCTATTTCCTACGAGCAGTACTTC	CASSRSLGTSGGPPISYEQYF
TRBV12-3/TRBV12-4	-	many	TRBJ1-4	TGTGCCAGCAGTCGACAGGTTAATGAAAAACTGTTTTTT	CASSRQVNEKLFF
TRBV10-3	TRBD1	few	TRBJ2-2	TGTGCCATCAGGACGGGACAGCCGAACACCGGGGAGCTGTTTTTT	CAIRTGQPNTGELFF
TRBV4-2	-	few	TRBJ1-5	TGTGCCAGCAGCCAAGCTCTCTGGCAGCCCCAGCATTTT	CASSQALWQPQHF
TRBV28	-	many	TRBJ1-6	TGTGCCAGCAGTTTACGGGGGCCCTATAATTCACCCCTCCACTTT	CASSLRGPYNSPLHF
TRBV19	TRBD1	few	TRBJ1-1	TGTGCCAGCCATACTACAGGGGGCACTGAAGCTTTCTTT	CASHTTGGTEAFF
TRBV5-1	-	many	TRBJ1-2	TGCGCCAGCAGCTTGGGGAGTTATGGCTACACCTTC	CASSLGSYGYTF
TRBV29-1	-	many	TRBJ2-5	TGCAGCGCCTTCCAAGAGACCCAGTACTTC	CSAFQETQYF
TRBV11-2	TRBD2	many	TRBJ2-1	TGTGCCAGCAGTTTCACTAGCGTTATAGGGCAGTTCTTC	CASSFTSVIGQFF
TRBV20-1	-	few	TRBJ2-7	TGCAGTGCTAGTGAATCTTTTTACGAGCAGTACTTC	CSASESFYEQYF
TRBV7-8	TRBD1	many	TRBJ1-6	TGTGCCAGCAGCCCCAGGGACAGGGTTGGGAATTCACCCCTCCACTTT	CASSPRDRVGNSPLHF
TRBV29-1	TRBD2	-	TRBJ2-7	TGCAGCGTTGGGGGGGGCGAGCAGTACTTC	CSVGGGEQYF
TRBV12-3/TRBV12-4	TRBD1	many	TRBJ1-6	TGTGCCAGCAGCCCCGACAGGGGGAGAGGATCACCCCTCCACTTT	CASSPDRGRGSPLHF
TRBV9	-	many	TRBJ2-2	TGTGCCAGCACCAGGGGCTCCGGGGAGCTGTTTTTT	CASTRGSGELFF
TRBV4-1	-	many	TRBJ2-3	TGCGCCAGCAGCCAAGCTATGGACCTAAACACAGATACGCAGTATTTT	CASSQAMDLNTDTQYF
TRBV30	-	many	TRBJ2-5	TGTGCCTGGAGTGCCCTCTGGGGCCCAGAAGAGACCCAGTACTTC	CAWSALWGPEETQYF
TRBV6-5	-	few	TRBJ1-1	TGTGCCAGCAGACAGAGAGGGCCGACCACTGAAGCTTTCTTT	CASRQRGPTTEAFF
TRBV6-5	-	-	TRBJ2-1	TGTGCCAGCAGTTACTCTACTGGCGATGAGCAGTTCTTC	CASSYSTGDEQFF
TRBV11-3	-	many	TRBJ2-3	TGTGCCAGCAGGAAGAGCGGTAGCACAGATACGCAGTATTTT	CASRKSGSTDTQYF
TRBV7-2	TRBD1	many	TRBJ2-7	TGTGCCAGCAGCCTCTCTCCAGGGGGCAGGGTCAACGAGCAGTACTTC	CASSLSPGGRVNEQYF
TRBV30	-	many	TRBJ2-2	TGTGCCTGGAAAGCATTTCCCAACACCGGGGAGCTGTTTTTT	CAWKAFPNTGELFF
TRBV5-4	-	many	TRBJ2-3	TGTGCCAGCAGCTTCGGCCGGGGGCCTACCACAGATACGCAGTATTTT	CASSFGRGPTTDTQYF
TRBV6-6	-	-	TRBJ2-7	TGTGCCAGCACTCCGTCAGGCCGCGAGCAGTACTTC	CASTPSGREQYF
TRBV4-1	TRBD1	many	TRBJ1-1	TGCGCCAGCAGCCAGATAGGGGGCTCGAACACTGAAGCTTTCTTT	CASSQIGGSNTEAFF
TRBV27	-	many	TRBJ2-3	TGTGCCAGCAGTGCATCGGGGGTCCCAGATACGCAGTATTTT	CASSASGVPDTQYF
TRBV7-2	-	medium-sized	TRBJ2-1	TGTGCCAGCAGCCCCCTCCGGGGTACTACCTACAATGAGCAGTTCTTC	CASSPLRGTTYNEQFF
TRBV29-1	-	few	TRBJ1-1	TGCAGCGTTGGACTGATGAACACTGAAGCTTTCTTT	CSVGLMNTEAFF
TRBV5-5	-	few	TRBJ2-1	TGTGCCAGCACCCCTAGGCCATCCTACAATGAGCAGTTCTTC	CASTPRPSYNEQFF
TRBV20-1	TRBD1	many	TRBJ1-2	TGCAGTGCTCGTGCGACAGGGATTACTAACTATGGCTACACCTTC	CSARATGITNYGYTF
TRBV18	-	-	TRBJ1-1	TGTGCCAGCTCACCTTCTGAGAACACTGAAGCTTTCTTT	CASSPSENTEAFF
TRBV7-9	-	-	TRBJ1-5	TGTGCCAGCTCAGTGGGAGGCTATCAGCCCCAGCATTTT	CASSVGGYQPQHF
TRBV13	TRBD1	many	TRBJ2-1	TGTGCCAGCAGTTCGGGACAGGGACGCTTCTTC	CASSSGQGRFF
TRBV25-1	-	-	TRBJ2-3	TGTGCCAGCAGTACCCCCTCTTTCCGGGACTCGCGCACAGATACGCAGTATTTT	CASSTPSFRDSRTDTQYF
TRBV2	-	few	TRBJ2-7	TGTGCCAGCAGCACAGGGAACTACGAGCAGTACTTC	CASSTGNYEQYF
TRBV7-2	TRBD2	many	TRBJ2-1	TGTGCCAGCAGCTTGGGACTAGCGTACAATGAGCAGTTCTTC	CASSLGLAYNEQFF
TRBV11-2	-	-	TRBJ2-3	TGTGCCAGCAGCTTAGGGGCAGCTCGGAGGTATTTT	CASSLGAARRYF
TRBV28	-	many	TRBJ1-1	TGTGCCAGCAGTTTAGGCGCGTCAGTAAACACTGAAGCTTTCTTT	CASSLGASVNTEAFF
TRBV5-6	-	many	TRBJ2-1	TGTGCCAGCAGCTCGCCCGGGGTACCGCACTGGAATGAGCAGTTCTTC	CASSSPGVPHWNEQFF
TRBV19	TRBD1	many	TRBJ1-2	TGTGCCACTCAGTATCCCGACAGGGTGGACGGCTACACCTTC	CATQYPDRVDGYTF
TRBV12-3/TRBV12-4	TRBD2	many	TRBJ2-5	TGTGCCAGCAGGGTTAGCGGGGGACCTCAAGAGACCCAGTACTTC	CASRVSGGPQETQYF
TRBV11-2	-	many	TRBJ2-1	TGTGCCAGCAGCCCCGACACGGAGGAGCAGTTCTTC	CASSPDTEEQFF
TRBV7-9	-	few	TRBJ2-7	TGTGCCAGCAGCTTGTTAGGGGGGGCCTACGAGCAGTACTTC	CASSLLGGAYEQYF
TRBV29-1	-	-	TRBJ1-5	TGCAGCCCTGAGCGGGCAGTCAATCAGCCCCAGCATTTT	CSPERAVNQPQHF
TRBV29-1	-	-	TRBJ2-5	TGCAGCGTTGGTCAGGAGACCCAGTACTTC	CSVGQETQYF
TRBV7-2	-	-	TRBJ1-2	TGTGCCAGCAGCTTAGAATCCGGGAGGCACTATGGCTACACCTTC	CASSLESGRHYGYTF
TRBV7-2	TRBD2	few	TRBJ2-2	TGTGCCAGCAGCCCCAACCAGCGGGGGAACACCGGGGAGCTGTTTTTT	CASSPNQRGNTGELFF